The 10 T cell receptor beta chains below come from one sample, sequenced in a study of cytomegalovirus exposure and HLA in healthy donors. Use of 60 Vbeta and 13 Jbeta primers characterized the PCR. Assay used: immunoSEQ multiplex PCR; TCRdb lists only in-frame clones, some missing. The specimen's table records 150,000 or so clones. The sequencing input was PBMCs. Receptors originate from a woman aged 60-75 years in good health and CMV-seronegative.

The rearrangement uses TRBV7-9 and TRBJ2-7; 13 bases map to TRBD2. Germline CDR1 reads SEHNR; CDR2 reads FQNEAQ (reference sequence). Unmatched junction bases numbered 7, after V lost 2 bases and J lost 6 bases. The CDR3 consists of 16 residues. As DNA, the CDR3 is TGTGCCAGCAGCTTACCCCCCGGGACTAGCGGGGCCGAGCAGTACTTC. This codes for CASSLPPGTSGAEQYF.

The V gene is TRBV19, the J gene TRBJ2-7; D ambiguous. V lost 3 bases and J 2 bases, leaving 8 bases between the germline ends. Germline V lookup: CDR1 LNHDA, CDR2 SQIVND (reference sequence). The CDR3 loop spans 13 amino acids. DNA for the CDR3: TGTGCCAGTAGTATGAGGCATACCTACGAGCAGTACTTC. Residues: CASSMRHTYEQYF.

The CDR3 loop reads CASSQGPGTVMNTEAFF. The DNA for the CDR3 is TGCGCCAGCAGCCAAGGGCCCGGGACAGTCATGAACACTGAAGCTTTCTTT. This chain links TRBV4-1 with TRBJ1-1; TRBD1 matches at 7 bases. The CDR3 contains 17 residues. The V and J ends lost 1 base and 0 bases, in that order; junction bases with no gene match: 8. Germline CDR1 MGHRA, CDR2 YSYEKL.

The J gene is TRBJ1-2, the V gene TRBV7-3; 9 bases are a match to TRBD1. From germline, CDR1 is SGHTA and CDR2 FQGTGA. J gave up 4 bases and V 0 bases, and 0 bases lay outside the gene matches. This CDR3 comprises 14 residues. Here the CDR3 DNA reads TGTGCCAGCAGCTTAACGGACAGGGGCTATGGCTACACCTTC. Translating it yields CASSLTDRGYGYTF.

The chain combines TRBV2 with TRBJ2-7, with a tentative D call TRBD1 (6 bases). The V end lost 2 bases, the J end lost 1 base, and 15 bases lay between the germline ends. Germline CDR1 and CDR2: SNHLY and FYNNEI. The CDR3 length is 16 residues. The DNA for the CDR3 is TGTGCCAGCAGTGAAAGACTCCAGGGGAGTTCCTACGAGCAGTACTTC. Residues: CASSERLQGSSYEQYF.

The chain recombines TRBV7-8 with TRBJ1-3, with D unresolved. This CDR3 has 12 amino acids. V lost 5 bases, J lost 2 bases, and 4 bases lay in between. Germline V gene sequence: CDR1 SGHVS, CDR2 FQNEAQ. CDR3 nucleotides: TGTGCCAGCAGCCATCCTGGAAACACCATATATTTT. This translates into CASSHPGNTIYF.

This rearrangement joins TRBV5-1 to TRBJ1-1, with 8 bases lining up with TRBD1. The germline V gene has CDR1 SGHRS and CDR2 YFSETQ. Germline trimming cut 4 bases from V and 2 bases from J; bases unmatched to any gene: 7. The CDR3 runs 15 residues. In DNA, the CDR3 is TGCGCCAGCAGCCCGGGACAGGTCCTTAACACTGAAGCTTTCTTT. As protein: CASSPGQVLNTEAFF.

The V gene is TRBV4-3, the J gene TRBJ1-4, with D tentatively TRBD1 (6 bases). The ends were cut back, 1 base at V and 5 bases at J, with 14 bases in the middle. The germline V gene has CDR1 LGHNA and CDR2 YSLEER. The CDR3 contains 16 residues. The CDR3, as DNA: TGCGCCAGCAGCCAAGGGGCGGGGGGGGCGAATGAAAAACTGTTTTTT. It codes for CASSQGAGGANEKLFF.

The chain joins TRBV7-9 to TRBJ1-6, with 7 bases matching TRBD1. V lost 5 bases to trimming and J lost 6 bases; unmatched junction nucleotides: 4. Per germline, CDR1 SEHNR and CDR2 FQNEAQ (reference sequence). The CDR3 length is 14 residues. As DNA, the CDR3 is TGTGCCAGCAGCCTCAGGGGGACTAATTCACCCCTCCACTTT. Its protein product is CASSLRGTNSPLHF. The variable domain in full, completed from reference TRBV7-9 and TRBJ1-6, reads DTGVSQNPRHKITKRGQNVTFRCDPISEHNRLYWYRQTLGQGPEFLTYFQNEAQLEKSRLLSDRFSAERPKGSFSTLEIQRTEQGDSAMYLCASSLRGTNSPLHFGNGTRLTVT.

This rearrangement joins TRBV27 to TRBJ2-4; TRBD1 aligns across 8 bases. The length of the CDR3 is 15 residues. V shed 6 bases, J shed 2 bases, and the junction held 6 bases outside the gene matches. CDR1 is MNHEY, CDR2 SMNVEV, per germline (reference sequence). CDR3 sequence: CASRRQGSSKNIQYF. CDR3 DNA: TGTGCCAGCAGAAGACAGGGGAGTTCCAAAAACATTCAGTACTTC.